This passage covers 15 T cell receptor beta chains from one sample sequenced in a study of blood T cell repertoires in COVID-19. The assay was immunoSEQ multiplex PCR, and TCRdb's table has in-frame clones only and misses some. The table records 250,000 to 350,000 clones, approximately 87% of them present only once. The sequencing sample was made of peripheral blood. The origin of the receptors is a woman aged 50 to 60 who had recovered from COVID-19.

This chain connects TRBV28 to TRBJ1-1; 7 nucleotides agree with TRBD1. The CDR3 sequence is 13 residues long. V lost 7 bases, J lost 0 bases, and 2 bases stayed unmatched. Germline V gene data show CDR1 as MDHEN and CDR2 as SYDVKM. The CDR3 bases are TGTGCCAGCACTGACAGGGTGAACACTGAAGCTTTCTTT. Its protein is CASTDRVNTEAFF.

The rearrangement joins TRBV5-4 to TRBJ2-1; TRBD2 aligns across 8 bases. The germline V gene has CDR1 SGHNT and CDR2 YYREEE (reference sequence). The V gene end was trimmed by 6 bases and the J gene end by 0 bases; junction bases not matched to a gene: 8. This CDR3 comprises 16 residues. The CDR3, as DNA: TGTGCCAGCAACAAAGGCGGGGGGTTCTCCTACAATGAGCAGTTCTTC. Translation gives CASNKGGGFSYNEQFF. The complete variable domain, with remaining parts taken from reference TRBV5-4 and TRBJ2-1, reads ETGVTQSPTHLIKTRGQQVTLRCSSQSGHNTVSWYQQALGQGPQFIFQYYREEENGRGNFPPRFSGLQFPNYSSELNVNALELDDSALYLCASNKGGGFSYNEQFFGPGTRLTVL.

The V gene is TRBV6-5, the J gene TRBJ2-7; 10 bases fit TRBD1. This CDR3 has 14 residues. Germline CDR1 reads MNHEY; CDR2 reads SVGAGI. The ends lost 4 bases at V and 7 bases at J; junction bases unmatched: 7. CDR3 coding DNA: TGTGCCAGCAGTTTTCGACAGGGGGCGGGGGAGCAGTACTTC. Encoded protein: CASSFRQGAGEQYF.

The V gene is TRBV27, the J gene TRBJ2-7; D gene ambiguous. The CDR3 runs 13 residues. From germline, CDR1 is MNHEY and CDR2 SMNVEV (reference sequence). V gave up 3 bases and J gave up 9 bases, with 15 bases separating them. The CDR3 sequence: CASSFVLGEVQYF. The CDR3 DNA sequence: TGTGCCAGCAGTTTTGTTTTAGGAGAGGTGCAGTACTTC.

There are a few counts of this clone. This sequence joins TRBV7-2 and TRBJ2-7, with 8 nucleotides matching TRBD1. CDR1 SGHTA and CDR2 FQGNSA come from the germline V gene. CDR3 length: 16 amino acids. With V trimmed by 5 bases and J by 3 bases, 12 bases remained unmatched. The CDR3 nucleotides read TGTGCCAGCAGCCCATCCGGTGGACAGGGAATCTACGAGCAGTACTTC. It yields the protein CASSPSGGQGIYEQYF.

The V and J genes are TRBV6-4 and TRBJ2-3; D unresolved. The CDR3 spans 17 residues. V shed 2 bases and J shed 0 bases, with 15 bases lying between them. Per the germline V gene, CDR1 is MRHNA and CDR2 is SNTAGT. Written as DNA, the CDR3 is TGTGCCAGCAGTGACCCCGTAGCTAACACCAGCACAGATACGCAGTATTTT. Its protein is CASSDPVANTSTDTQYF.

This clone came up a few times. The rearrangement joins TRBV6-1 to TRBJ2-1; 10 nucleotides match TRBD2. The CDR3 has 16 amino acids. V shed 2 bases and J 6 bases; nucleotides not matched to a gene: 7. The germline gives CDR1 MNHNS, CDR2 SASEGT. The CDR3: CASSEYSGGASNEQFF. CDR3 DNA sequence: TGTGCCAGCAGTGAATACAGCGGGGGGGCCTCCAATGAGCAGTTCTTC.

CDR3 bases: TGTGCCAGCAGCTTCTCCGGGACATTTCAAGAGACCCAGTACTTC. Its protein is CASSFSGTFQETQYF. The chain has TRBV7-2 and TRBJ2-5, with D possibly being TRBD1 (6 bases). Trimming took off 3 bases at V and 2 bases at J, with 13 bases between the two ends. Germline V gene lookup returns CDR1 SGHTA and CDR2 FQGNSA. There are 15 residues in the CDR3.

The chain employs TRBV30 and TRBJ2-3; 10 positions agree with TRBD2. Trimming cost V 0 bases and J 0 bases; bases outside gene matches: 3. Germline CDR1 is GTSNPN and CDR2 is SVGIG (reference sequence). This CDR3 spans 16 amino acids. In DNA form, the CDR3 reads TGTGCCTGGAGTGTACGACTAGCGGGTAGCACAGATACGCAGTATTTT. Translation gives CAWSVRLAGSTDTQYF.

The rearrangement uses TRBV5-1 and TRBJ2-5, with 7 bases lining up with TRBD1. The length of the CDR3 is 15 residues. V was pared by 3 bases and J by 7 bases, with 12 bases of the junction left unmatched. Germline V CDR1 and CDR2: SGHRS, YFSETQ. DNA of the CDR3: TGCGCCAGCAGCTCAATTTTAGGACAGGAAGGGACCCAGTACTTC. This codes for CASSSILGQEGTQYF.

CDR3 region: CASSQVSLGSGNTIYF. As DNA, the CDR3 is TGTGCCAGCAGCCAGGTCTCCCTCGGGTCTGGAAACACCATATATTTT. The chain couples TRBV3-1 (or the pseudogene TRBV3-2) to TRBJ1-3, with D uncertain. The CDR3 consists of 16 residues. Germline CDR1 LGHDT, CDR2 YNNKEL (reference sequence). V was cut by 3 bases and J by 1 base, with 13 bases left in between.

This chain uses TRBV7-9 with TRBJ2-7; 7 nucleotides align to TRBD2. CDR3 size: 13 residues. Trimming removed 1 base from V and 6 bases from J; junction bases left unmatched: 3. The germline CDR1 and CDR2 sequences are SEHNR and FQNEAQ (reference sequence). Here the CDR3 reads CASSLGRGSEQYF. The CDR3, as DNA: TGTGCCAGCAGCTTAGGGCGGGGGAGCGAGCAGTACTTC.

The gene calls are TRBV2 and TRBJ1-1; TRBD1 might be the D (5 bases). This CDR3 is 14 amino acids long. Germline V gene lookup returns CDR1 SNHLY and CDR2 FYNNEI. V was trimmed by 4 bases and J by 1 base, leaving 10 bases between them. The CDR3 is CASSVGASNTEAFF. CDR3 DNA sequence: TGTGCCAGCAGTGTTGGGGCTTCGAACACTGAAGCTTTCTTT.

The DNA for the CDR3 is TGTGCCAGCAGAGGAGCAATCGAAGCTTTCTTT. It yields the protein CASRGAIEAFF. This chain uses TRBV25-1 with TRBJ1-1; unclear D gene. V lost 6 bases, J lost 8 bases, and 10 bases lay in between. Germline loops: CDR1 MGHDK, CDR2 SYGVNS. The CDR3 loop spans 11 amino acids.

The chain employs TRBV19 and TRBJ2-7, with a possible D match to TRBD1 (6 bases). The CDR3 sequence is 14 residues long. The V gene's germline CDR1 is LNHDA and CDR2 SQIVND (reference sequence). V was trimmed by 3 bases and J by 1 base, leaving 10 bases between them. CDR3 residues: CASSIADSSYEQYF. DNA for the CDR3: TGTGCCAGTAGTATCGCGGACAGTTCCTACGAGCAGTACTTC.